This T cell receptor (beta chain) appears in the sequencing data of a study of T cells in Graves' hyperthyroidism and ophthalmopathy. Across the study: Peripheral blood was obtained at initial diagnosis, preceding any treatment.

There are many counts of this clonotype. It was RNA transcripts that yielded the amplified TCR beta CDR3 regions. Researchers ran a first-round RT-PCR on the TCR CDR3 using the HTBI primer set. MiXCR, run by TCRdb on the multiplex PCR reads, gives a single entry per CDR3 protein. Altogether approximately 270,000 distinct CDR3 sequences are present, about 14% being singletons, with the ten largest covering 13%. This CDR3 is 14 amino acids long. V was trimmed by 0 bases and J by 3 bases, leaving 8 bases between them. Germline V lookup: CDR1 SGHAT, CDR2 FQNNGV. The study enrolled patients aged 18 to 65 with newly diagnosed hyperthyroidism of under 2 months' duration. When hyperthyroidism was first diagnosed, the blood sample was taken, preceding any ophthalmopathy symptoms.

V gene TRBV11-2 combines with J gene TRBJ2-5; D unclear. The TCR sequence derives from a woman in her thirties or forties with Graves' hyperthyroidism that later progressed to Graves' ophthalmopathy. Material for sequencing was blood. CDR3 DNA sequence: TGTGCCAGCAGCTTAGATCTTCTAGAAGAGACCCAGTACTTC. It specifies CASSLDLLEETQYF.